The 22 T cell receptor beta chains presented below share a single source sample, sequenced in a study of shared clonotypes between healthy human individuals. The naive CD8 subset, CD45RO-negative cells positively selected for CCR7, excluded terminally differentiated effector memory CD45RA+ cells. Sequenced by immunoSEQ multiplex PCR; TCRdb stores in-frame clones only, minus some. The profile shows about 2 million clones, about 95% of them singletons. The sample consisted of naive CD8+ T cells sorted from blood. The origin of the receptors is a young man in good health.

The CDR3 loop is CASSIGGLNPQYF. The CDR3 coding sequence is TGTGCCAGTAGTATTGGGGGCTTAAATCCCCAGTACTTC. The chain employs TRBV19 and TRBJ2-5; possible D gene TRBD1, 6 bases. Trimming left V 3 bases short and J 9 bases short, with 14 bases between. Per the germline V gene, CDR1 is LNHDA and CDR2 is SQIVND (reference sequence). The CDR3 has 13 amino acids.

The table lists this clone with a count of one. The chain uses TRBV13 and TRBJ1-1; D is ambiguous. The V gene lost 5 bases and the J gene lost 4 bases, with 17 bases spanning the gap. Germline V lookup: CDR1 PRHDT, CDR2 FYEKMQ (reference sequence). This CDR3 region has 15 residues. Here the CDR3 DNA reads TGTGCCAGCAGCCCAGACGGCGGGGAGGCCACTGAAGCTTTCTTT. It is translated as CASSPDGGEATEAFF.

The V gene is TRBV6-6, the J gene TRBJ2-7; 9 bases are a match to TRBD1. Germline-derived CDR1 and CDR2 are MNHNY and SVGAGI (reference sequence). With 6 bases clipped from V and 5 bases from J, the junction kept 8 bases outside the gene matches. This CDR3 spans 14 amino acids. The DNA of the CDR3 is TGTGCCAGCAGAATGGGACAGGGAGACCACGAGCAGTACTTC. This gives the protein CASRMGQGDHEQYF.

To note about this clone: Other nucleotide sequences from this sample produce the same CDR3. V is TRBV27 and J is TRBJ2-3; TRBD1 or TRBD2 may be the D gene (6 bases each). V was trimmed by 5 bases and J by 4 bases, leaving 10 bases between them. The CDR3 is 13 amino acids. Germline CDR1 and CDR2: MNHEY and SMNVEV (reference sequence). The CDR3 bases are TGTGCCAGCAGTCTTAGGGGGGCAGATACGCAGTATTTT. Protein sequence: CASSLRGADTQYF.

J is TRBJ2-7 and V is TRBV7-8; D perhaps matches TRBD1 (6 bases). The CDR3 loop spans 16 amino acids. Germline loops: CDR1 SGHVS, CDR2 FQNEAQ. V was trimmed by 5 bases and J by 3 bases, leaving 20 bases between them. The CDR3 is CASSPRAGDIDYEQYF. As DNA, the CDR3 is TGTGCCAGCAGCCCCAGGGCAGGGGATATAGACTACGAGCAGTACTTC.

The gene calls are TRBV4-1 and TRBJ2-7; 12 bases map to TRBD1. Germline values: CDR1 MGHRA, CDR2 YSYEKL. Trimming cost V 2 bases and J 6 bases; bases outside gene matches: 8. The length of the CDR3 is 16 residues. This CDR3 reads CASSQSPGQGAVEQYF. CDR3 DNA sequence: TGCGCCAGCAGCCAATCGCCGGGACAGGGGGCTGTCGAGCAGTACTTC.

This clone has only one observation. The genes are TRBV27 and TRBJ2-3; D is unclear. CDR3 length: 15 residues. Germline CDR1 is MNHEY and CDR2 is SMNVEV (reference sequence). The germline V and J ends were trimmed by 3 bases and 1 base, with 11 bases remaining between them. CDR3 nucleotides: TGTGCCAGCAGTTTCCCCCTCAATGGCACAGATACGCAGTATTTT. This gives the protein CASSFPLNGTDTQYF.

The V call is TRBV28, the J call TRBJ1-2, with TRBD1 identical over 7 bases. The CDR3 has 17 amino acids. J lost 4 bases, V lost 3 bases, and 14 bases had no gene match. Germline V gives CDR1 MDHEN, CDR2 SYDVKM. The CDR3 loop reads CASSFPLGRGLLYGYTF. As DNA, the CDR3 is TGTGCCAGCAGTTTCCCCCTGGGGAGGGGGCTCCTCTATGGCTACACCTTC.

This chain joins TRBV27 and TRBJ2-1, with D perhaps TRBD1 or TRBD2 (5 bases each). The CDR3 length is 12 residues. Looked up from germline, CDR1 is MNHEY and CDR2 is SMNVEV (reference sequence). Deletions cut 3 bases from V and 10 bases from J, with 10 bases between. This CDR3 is CASSFVGDEQFF. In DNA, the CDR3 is TGTGCCAGCAGTTTCGTGGGGGACGAGCAGTTCTTC.

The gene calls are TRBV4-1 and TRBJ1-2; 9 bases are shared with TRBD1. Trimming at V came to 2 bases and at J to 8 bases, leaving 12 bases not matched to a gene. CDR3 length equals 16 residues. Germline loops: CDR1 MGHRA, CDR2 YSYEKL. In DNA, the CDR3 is TGCGCCAGCAGCCAATATAGCAGGGACAGGGTGGGGGGCTACACCTTC. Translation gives CASSQYSRDRVGGYTF.

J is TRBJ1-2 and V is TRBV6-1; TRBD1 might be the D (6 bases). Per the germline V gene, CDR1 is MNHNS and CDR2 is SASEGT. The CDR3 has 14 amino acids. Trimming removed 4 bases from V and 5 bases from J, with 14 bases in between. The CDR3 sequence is CASSVLQGSYGYTF. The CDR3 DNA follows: TGTGCCAGCAGTGTCCTACAGGGATCGTATGGCTACACCTTC.

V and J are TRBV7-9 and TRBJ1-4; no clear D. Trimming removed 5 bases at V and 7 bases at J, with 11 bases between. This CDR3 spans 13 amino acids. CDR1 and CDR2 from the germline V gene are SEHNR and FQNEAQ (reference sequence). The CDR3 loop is CASSISSGEKLFF. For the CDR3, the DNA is TGTGCCAGCAGCATATCTTCAGGTGAAAAACTGTTTTTT. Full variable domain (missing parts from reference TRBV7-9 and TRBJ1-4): DTGVSQNPRHKITKRGQNVTFRCDPISEHNRLYWYRQTLGQGPEFLTYFQNEAQLEKSRLLSDRFSAERPKGSFSTLEIQRTEQGDSAMYLCASSISSGEKLFFGSGTQLSVL.

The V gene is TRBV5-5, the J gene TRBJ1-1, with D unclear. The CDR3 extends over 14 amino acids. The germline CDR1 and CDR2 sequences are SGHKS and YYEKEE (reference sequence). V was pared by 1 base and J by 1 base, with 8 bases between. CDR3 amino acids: CASSLYPGNTEAFF. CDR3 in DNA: TGTGCCAGCAGCTTGTATCCGGGGAACACTGAAGCTTTCTTT.

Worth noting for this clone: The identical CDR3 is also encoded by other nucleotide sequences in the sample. CDR3 coding DNA: TGTGCCAGCAGTCTGACTAGCGGGGCCTACAATGAGCAGTTCTTC. Encoded protein: CASSLTSGAYNEQFF. The chain combines TRBV6-5 with TRBJ2-1, with 11 bases identical to TRBD2. This CDR3 contains 15 residues. Per germline, CDR1 MNHEY and CDR2 SVGAGI. J gave up 2 bases and V 5 bases, and 2 bases lay outside the gene matches.

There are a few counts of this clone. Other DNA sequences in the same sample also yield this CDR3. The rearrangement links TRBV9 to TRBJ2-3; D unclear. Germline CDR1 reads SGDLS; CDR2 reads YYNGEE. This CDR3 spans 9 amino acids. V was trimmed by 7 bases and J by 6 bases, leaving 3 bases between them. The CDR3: CASGDTQYF. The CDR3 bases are TGTGCCAGCGGGGATACGCAGTATTTT.

CDR3 DNA: TGTGCCAGCAGCCCGGACAGGGGGCCTACCGGGGAGCTGTTTTTT. Its protein is CASSPDRGPTGELFF. The chain carries TRBV27 and TRBJ2-2; 11 bases match TRBD1. V gave up 6 bases and J gave up 5 bases; unmatched junction bases: 5. Germline CDR1 and CDR2: MNHEY and SMNVEV (reference sequence). This CDR3 has 15 amino acids.

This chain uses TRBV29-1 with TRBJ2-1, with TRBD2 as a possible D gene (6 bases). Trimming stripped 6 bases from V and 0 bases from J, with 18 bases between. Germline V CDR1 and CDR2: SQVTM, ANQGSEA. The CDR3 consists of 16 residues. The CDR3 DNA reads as TGCAGCGTCGAAACAACTAGCCTAAGCTCCTACAATGAGCAGTTCTTC. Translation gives CSVETTSLSSYNEQFF.

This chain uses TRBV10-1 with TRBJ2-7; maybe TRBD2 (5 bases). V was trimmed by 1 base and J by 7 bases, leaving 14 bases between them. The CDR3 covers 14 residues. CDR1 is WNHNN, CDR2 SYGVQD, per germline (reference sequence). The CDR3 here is CASSEWTYSGEQYF. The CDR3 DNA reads TGCGCCAGCAGTGAGTGGACGTATTCGGGAGAGCAGTACTTC.

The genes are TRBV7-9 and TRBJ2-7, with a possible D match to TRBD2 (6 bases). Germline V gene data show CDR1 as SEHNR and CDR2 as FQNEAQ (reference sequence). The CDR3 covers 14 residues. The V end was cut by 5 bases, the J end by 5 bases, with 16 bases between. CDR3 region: CASSPQTREDEQYF. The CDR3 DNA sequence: TGTGCCAGCAGCCCACAGACCAGGGAGGACGAGCAGTACTTC. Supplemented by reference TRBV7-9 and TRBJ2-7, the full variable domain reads DTGVSQNPRHKITKRGQNVTFRCDPISEHNRLYWYRQTLGQGPEFLTYFQNEAQLEKSRLLSDRFSAERPKGSFSTLEIQRTEQGDSAMYLCASSPQTREDEQYFGPGTRLTVT.

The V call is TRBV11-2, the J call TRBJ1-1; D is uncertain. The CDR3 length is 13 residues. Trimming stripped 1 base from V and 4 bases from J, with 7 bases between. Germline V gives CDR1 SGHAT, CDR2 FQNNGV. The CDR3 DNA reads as TGTGCCAGCAGCTTAGGAAAGGGCACTGAAGCTTTCTTT. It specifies CASSLGKGTEAFF.

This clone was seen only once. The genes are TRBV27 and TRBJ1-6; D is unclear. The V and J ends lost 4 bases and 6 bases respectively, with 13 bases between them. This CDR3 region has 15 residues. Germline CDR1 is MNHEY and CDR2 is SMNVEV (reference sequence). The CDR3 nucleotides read TGTGCCAGCAGTTCCTATACAACAGTTAATTCACCCCTCCACTTT. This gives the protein CASSSYTTVNSPLHF.

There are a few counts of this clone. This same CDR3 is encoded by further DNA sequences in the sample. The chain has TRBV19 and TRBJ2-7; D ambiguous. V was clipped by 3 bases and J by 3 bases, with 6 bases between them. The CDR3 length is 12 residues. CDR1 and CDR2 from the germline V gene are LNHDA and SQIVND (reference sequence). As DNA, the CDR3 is TGTGCCAGTAGTATGGGCAGCTACGAGCAGTACTTC. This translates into CASSMGSYEQYF.